A single sample gave rise to the 26 T cell receptor beta chains below, sequenced in a study of OX40 agonist ivuxolimab in advanced cancers. The method was immunoSEQ multiplex PCR; TCRdb's version includes in-frame clones alone and lacks a portion of them. Here the sample spans 23,000 or so clones, 65% to 85% being singletons. Material: CD4+ or CD8+ T cells sorted from blood, obtained in a trial of the OX40 agonist ivuxolimab. These receptors all come from an adult with an advanced solid tumor such as melanoma, head and neck, liver or kidney cancer.

This sequence joins TRBV6-1 and TRBJ2-3, with D maybe TRBD1 (7 bases). V was pared by 6 bases and J by 0 bases, with 10 bases between. In germline, CDR1 is MNHNS, CDR2 SASEGT. The CDR3 loop spans 14 amino acids. The CDR3 loop reads CASSQGGSTDTQYF. The CDR3 region has the DNA TGTGCCAGCAGCCAGGGGGGAAGCACAGATACGCAGTATTTT.

The rearrangement links TRBV18 to TRBJ1-6; 9 bases agree with TRBD1. Germline assignment: CDR1 KGHSH and CDR2 LQKENI. The CDR3 runs 16 residues. V was clipped by 4 bases and J by 7 bases; unmatched bases: 8. The CDR3 nucleotides read TGTGCCAGCTCACTATTTGACAGGGGGTTGAATTCACCCCTCCACTTT. Protein sequence: CASSLFDRGLNSPLHF. Variable domain in full (rest from reference TRBV18 and TRBJ1-6): NAGVMQNPRHLVRRRGQEARLRCSPMKGHSHVYWYRQLPEEGLKFMVYLQKENIIDESGMPKERFSAEFPKEGPSILRIQQVVRGDSAAYFCASSLFDRGLNSPLHFGNGTRLTVT.

The genes are TRBV11-3 and TRBJ2-1, with TRBD2 identical over 7 bases. The CDR3 is 17 residues long. The germline V gene has CDR1 SGHNT and CDR2 YENEEA. Unmatched junction bases numbered 7, after V lost 1 base and J lost 1 base. Written as DNA, the CDR3 is TGTGCCAGCAGCTTAGGTGGACTAGTGGGATCCTACAATGAGCAGTTCTTC. It codes for CASSLGGLVGSYNEQFF.

This clone has only a few counts. The chain combines TRBV5-1 with TRBJ1-6; no definite D call. This CDR3 has 13 residues. Trimming cost V 4 bases and J 10 bases, with 12 bases left between them. Per the germline V gene, CDR1 is SGHRS and CDR2 is YFSETQ. The CDR3 sequence is CASSPTGRSPLHF. Written as DNA, the CDR3 is TGCGCCAGCAGCCCAACGGGGAGATCACCCCTCCACTTT.

V gene TRBV6-5 combines with J gene TRBJ2-3; D unresolved. This CDR3 is 15 amino acids long. CDR1 and CDR2 from the germline V gene are MNHEY and SVGAGI. The V gene lost 6 bases and the J gene lost 1 base, with 14 bases spanning the gap. The CDR3 region is CASRSPLSGTDTQYF. The CDR3 coding sequence is TGTGCCAGCAGGTCACCTCTATCCGGCACAGATACGCAGTATTTT.

The CDR3 is CASPPGGRSSYNEQFF. For the CDR3, the DNA is TGTGCCAGCCCCCCGGGAGGGCGAAGCTCCTACAATGAGCAGTTCTTC. The rearrangement links TRBV28 to TRBJ2-1, with 8 bases aligning to TRBD2. The CDR3 is 16 amino acids. Germline V CDR1 and CDR2: MDHEN, SYDVKM. The V gene end was trimmed by 8 bases and the J gene end by 0 bases; junction bases not matched to a gene: 9.

V usage is TRBV7-3 and J usage is TRBJ1-6; D not certain. V lost 2 bases and J 6 bases, leaving 5 bases between the germline ends. CDR1 SGHTA and CDR2 FQGTGA come from the germline V gene. This CDR3 spans 13 amino acids. CDR3 amino acids: CASSLAINSPLHF. The CDR3 bases are TGTGCCAGCAGCTTAGCCATTAATTCACCCCTCCACTTT.

V and J are TRBV7-9 and TRBJ2-7; D ambiguous. The length of the CDR3 is 12 residues. With 0 bases removed from V and 3 bases from J, the gap between germline ends came to 3 bases. Germline values: CDR1 SEHNR, CDR2 FQNEAQ (reference sequence). CDR3 DNA sequence: TGTGCCAGCAGCTTAGCGGACTACGAGCAGTACTTC. Translated, it gives CASSLADYEQYF.

The chain carries TRBV5-6 and TRBJ2-1; 12 bases match TRBD1. The CDR3 consists of 16 residues. Germline V gene data show CDR1 as SGHDT and CDR2 as YYEEEE. The V gene end was trimmed by 1 base and the J gene end by 9 bases; junction bases not matched to a gene: 8. The CDR3 region has the DNA TGTGCCAGCAGCTTGCCCGGGACAGGGGGCTTTCGTGAGCAGTTCTTC. It encodes CASSLPGTGGFREQFF.

V usage is TRBV5-6 and J usage is TRBJ2-3; D not certain. The CDR3 consists of 11 residues. The germline V gene has CDR1 SGHDT and CDR2 YYEEEE. The V end lost 1 base, the J end lost 3 bases, and 0 bases lay between the germline ends. The CDR3 reads CASSLTDTQYF. The CDR3 nucleotides read TGTGCCAGCAGCTTGACAGATACGCAGTATTTT.

To note about this clone: Germline and junction disagree at one end, which may indicate a read error. This chain uses TRBV5-4 with TRBJ2-1; 12 positions agree with TRBD2. Germline V gene data show CDR1 as SGHNT and CDR2 as YYREEE (reference sequence). The CDR3 is 15 residues long. The CDR3: CVSSFRLAGEYEQFF. CDR3 nucleotides: TGTGTCAGCAGCTTTCGACTAGCGGGGGAATATGAGCAGTTCTTC.

The rearrangement uses TRBV15 and TRBJ1-2, with 7 positions matching TRBD1. Per germline, CDR1 LNHNV and CDR2 YYDKDF (reference sequence). The V gene end was trimmed by 5 bases and the J gene end by 3 bases; junction bases not matched to a gene: 6. This CDR3 has 14 residues. The CDR3 loop is CATSVGQEHYGYTF. As DNA, the CDR3 is TGTGCCACCAGCGTCGGACAGGAGCACTATGGCTACACCTTC.

The chain is built from TRBV29-1 and TRBJ1-2, with D unclear. Germline CDR1 SQVTM, CDR2 ANQGSEA. V was cut by 2 bases and J by 8 bases, with 3 bases left in between. There are 9 residues in the CDR3. Here the CDR3 DNA reads TGCAGCGTTGAAAGAGGCTACACCTTC. Protein sequence: CSVERGYTF.

The chain uses TRBV11-3 and TRBJ2-2; TRBD2 agrees at 7 bases. Germline V gene data show CDR1 as SGHNT and CDR2 as YENEEA. The CDR3 has 16 amino acids. The J segment lost 0 bases and the V segment lost 1 base, leaving 2 bases of the junction unmatched. The CDR3 loop is CASSLVGLANTGELFF. CDR3 coding DNA: TGTGCCAGCAGCTTAGTAGGACTAGCGAACACCGGGGAGCTGTTTTTT.

This clone turned up a few times. V gene TRBV4-1 combines with J gene TRBJ1-2; maybe TRBD1 (6 bases). The V and J ends lost 3 bases and 3 bases respectively, with 14 bases between them. The germline CDR1 and CDR2 sequences are MGHRA and YSYEKL. CDR3 length equals 15 residues. The CDR3 protein is CASSQITGFDYGYTF. In nucleotides, the CDR3 is TGCGCCAGCAGCCAGATTACAGGGTTTGACTATGGCTACACCTTC.

This clone was seen only a few times. This chain links TRBV5-1 with TRBJ2-1; D uncertain. Germline assignment: CDR1 SGHRS and CDR2 YFSETQ. The CDR3 runs to 12 residues. Trimming stripped 5 bases from V and 5 bases from J, with 8 bases between. In DNA form, the CDR3 reads TGCGCCAGCAGTGTCTTACACAATGAGCAGTTCTTC. Translated: CASSVLHNEQFF.

This clone was seen just once. This sequence joins TRBV6-1 and TRBJ2-1; 8 nucleotides line up with TRBD2. The CDR3 length is 15 residues. The V gene end was trimmed by 6 bases and the J gene end by 0 bases; junction bases not matched to a gene: 4. CDR1 is MNHNS, CDR2 SASEGT, per germline. The DNA of the CDR3 is TGTGCCAGCAGCGTACTAGCGGACTCCTACAATGAGCAGTTCTTC. Translating it yields CASSVLADSYNEQFF.

In its sample, this clone was seen once. This chain links TRBV30 with TRBJ2-7; TRBD2 agrees at 9 bases. The trim removed 2 bases at V and 6 bases at J, leaving 8 bases unmatched. The CDR3 has 14 residues. Germline V gives CDR1 GTSNPN, CDR2 SVGIG (reference sequence). This CDR3 reads CAWSTVAGVGEQYF. The DNA for the CDR3 is TGTGCCTGGAGTACCGTAGCGGGAGTGGGCGAGCAGTACTTC. Variable domain in full (rest from reference TRBV30 and TRBJ2-7): SQTIHQWPATLVQPVGSPLSLECTVEGTSNPNLYWYRQAAGRGLQLLFYSVGIGQISSEVPQNLSASRPQDRQFILSSKKLLLSDSGFYLCAWSTVAGVGEQYFGPGTRLTVT.

This chain links TRBV7-8 with TRBJ2-5, with 11 bases fitting TRBD2. Germline V gives CDR1 SGHVS, CDR2 FQNEAQ. The CDR3 sequence is 16 residues long. V gave up 5 bases and J gave up 2 bases; unmatched junction bases: 7. CDR3 in amino acids: CASSPRLAGWQETQYF. CDR3 bases: TGTGCCAGCAGCCCGCGACTAGCGGGATGGCAAGAGACCCAGTACTTC.

This chain joins TRBV4-2 and TRBJ1-2, with D unclear. The CDR3 extends over 13 amino acids. Trimming shortened V by 4 bases and J by 4 bases, and 10 bases separated the two germline ends. Germline CDR1 and CDR2: LGHNA and YNFKEQ. CDR3 region: CASSRTAPYGYTF. CDR3 in DNA: TGTGCCAGCAGCCGCACAGCTCCCTATGGCTACACCTTC.

V gene TRBV27 combines with J gene TRBJ2-7; 8 positions match TRBD1. The germline V gene encodes CDR1 MNHEY and CDR2 SMNVEV (reference sequence). The CDR3 is 14 residues long. Trimming took 6 bases from V and 2 from J; bases not matched to a gene: 6. The CDR3 here is CASRRGQGPYEQYF. The DNA of the CDR3 is TGTGCCAGCAGGAGAGGACAGGGTCCCTACGAGCAGTACTTC.

V usage is TRBV7-3 and J usage is TRBJ2-3; D gene uncertain. Germline assignment: CDR1 SGHTA and CDR2 FQGTGA. The ends were cut back, 4 bases at V and 4 bases at J, with 9 bases in the middle. This CDR3 is 13 amino acids long. CDR3 amino acids: CASSSLVPDTQYF. The CDR3, as DNA: TGTGCCAGCAGCTCTCTAGTCCCAGATACGCAGTATTTT.

The chain employs TRBV9 and TRBJ1-3; D unresolved. From germline, CDR1 is SGDLS and CDR2 YYNGEE. This CDR3 region has 13 residues. The V gene lost 4 bases and the J gene lost 0 bases, with 5 bases spanning the gap. The CDR3 sequence is CASSPYSGNTIYF. CDR3 bases: TGTGCCAGCAGCCCCTACTCTGGAAACACCATATATTTT.

Points on this clone: The conserved phenylalanine or tryptophan normally closing the CDR3 is absent here, so this likely arose from a read error. The DNA is left out, because the CDR3 cannot be placed on it with certainty; the CDR3 is given as TCRdb lists it. The same CDR3 arises from other DNA sequences in this sample as well. V is TRBV19 and J is TRBJ1-6. With termini counted, the CDR3 has 8 amino acids. Germline V lookup: CDR1 LNHDA, CDR2 SQIVND (reference sequence). This CDR3 reads CASSSVGG.

The chain joins TRBV19 to TRBJ2-5; TRBD2 matches at 11 bases. J was trimmed by 1 base and V by 6 bases; bases with no gene match: 4. Per the germline V gene, CDR1 is LNHDA and CDR2 is SQIVND (reference sequence). This CDR3 is built from 15 residues. CDR3: CASRLAGGAQETQYF. The CDR3 nucleotides are TGTGCCAGTAGGCTAGCGGGGGGTGCCCAAGAGACCCAGTACTTC.

This clone is a singleton in its sample. The chain couples TRBV6-5 to TRBJ1-3, with D unclear. From germline, CDR1 is MNHEY and CDR2 SVGAGI. This CDR3 spans 15 amino acids. V was clipped by 6 bases and J by 0 bases, with 12 bases between them. The CDR3: CASSPGSFSGNTIYF. DNA of the CDR3: TGTGCCAGCAGCCCTGGGTCCTTCTCTGGAAACACCATATATTTT.